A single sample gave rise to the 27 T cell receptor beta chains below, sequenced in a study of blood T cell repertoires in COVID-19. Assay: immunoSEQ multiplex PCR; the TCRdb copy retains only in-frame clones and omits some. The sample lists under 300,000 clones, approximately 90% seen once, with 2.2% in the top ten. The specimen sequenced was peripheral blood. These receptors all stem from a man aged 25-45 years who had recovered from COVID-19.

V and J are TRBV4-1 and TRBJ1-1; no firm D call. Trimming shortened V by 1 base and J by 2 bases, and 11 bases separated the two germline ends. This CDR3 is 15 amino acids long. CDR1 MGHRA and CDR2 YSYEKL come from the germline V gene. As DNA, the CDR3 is TGCGCCAGCAGCCAAGGGTTCGGGTTAAACACTGAAGCTTTCTTT. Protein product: CASSQGFGLNTEAFF.

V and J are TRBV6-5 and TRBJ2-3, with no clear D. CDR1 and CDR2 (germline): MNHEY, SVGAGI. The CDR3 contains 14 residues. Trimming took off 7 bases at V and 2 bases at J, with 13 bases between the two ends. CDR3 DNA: TGTGCCAGCAATCGCGCTACTTTCACAGATACGCAGTATTTT. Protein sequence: CASNRATFTDTQYF.

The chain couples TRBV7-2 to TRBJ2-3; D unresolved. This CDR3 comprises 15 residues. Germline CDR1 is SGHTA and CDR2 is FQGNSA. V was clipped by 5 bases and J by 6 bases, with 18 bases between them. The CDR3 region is CASSDFKPAQDTQYF. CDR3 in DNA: TGTGCCAGCAGCGATTTTAAGCCAGCGCAGGATACGCAGTATTTT.

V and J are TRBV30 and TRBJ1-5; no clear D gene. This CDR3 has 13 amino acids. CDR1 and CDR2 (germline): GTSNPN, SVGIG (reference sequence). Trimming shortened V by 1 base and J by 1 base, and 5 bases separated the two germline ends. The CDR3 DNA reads TGTGCCTGGAGTGCACACAGCAATCAGCCCCAGCATTTT. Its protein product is CAWSAHSNQPQHF.

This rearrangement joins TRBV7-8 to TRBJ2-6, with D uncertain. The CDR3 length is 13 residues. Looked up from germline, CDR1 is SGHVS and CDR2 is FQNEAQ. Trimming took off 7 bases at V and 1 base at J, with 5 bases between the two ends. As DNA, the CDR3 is TGTGCCAGCACTTTTTCTGGGGCCAACGTCCTGACTTTC. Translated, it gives CASTFSGANVLTF.

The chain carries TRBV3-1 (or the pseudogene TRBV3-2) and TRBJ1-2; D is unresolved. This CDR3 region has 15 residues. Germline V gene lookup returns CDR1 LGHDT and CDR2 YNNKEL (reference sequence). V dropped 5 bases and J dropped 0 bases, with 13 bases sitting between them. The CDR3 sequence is CASSSRWSTNYGYTF. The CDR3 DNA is TGTGCCAGCAGCTCACGGTGGAGTACTAACTATGGCTACACCTTC.

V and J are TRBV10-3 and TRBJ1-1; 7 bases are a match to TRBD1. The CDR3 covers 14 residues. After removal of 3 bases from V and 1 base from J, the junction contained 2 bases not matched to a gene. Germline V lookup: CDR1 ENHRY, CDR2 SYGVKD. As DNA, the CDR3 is TGTGCCATCAGTGAAAACAGGGGGAACACTGAAGCTTTCTTT. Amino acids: CAISENRGNTEAFF.

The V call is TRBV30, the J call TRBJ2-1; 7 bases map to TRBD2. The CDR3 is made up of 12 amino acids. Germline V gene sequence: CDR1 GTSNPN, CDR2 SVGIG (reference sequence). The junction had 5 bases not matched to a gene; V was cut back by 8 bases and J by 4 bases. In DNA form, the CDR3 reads TGTGCCCGACGGCGGGGGTACAATGAGCAGTTCTTC. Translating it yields CARRRGYNEQFF.

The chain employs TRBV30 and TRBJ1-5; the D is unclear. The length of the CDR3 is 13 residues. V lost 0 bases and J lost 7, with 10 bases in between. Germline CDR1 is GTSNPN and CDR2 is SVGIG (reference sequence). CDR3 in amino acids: CAWSVAGSQPQHF. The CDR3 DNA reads TGTGCCTGGAGTGTAGCGGGGAGCCAGCCCCAGCATTTT.

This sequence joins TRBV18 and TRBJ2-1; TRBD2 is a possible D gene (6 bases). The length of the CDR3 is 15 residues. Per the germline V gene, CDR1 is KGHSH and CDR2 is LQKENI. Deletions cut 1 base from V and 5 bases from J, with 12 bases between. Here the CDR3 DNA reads TGTGCCAGCTCACCACTTGGAGCGGGCCACAATGAGCAGTTCTTC. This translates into CASSPLGAGHNEQFF. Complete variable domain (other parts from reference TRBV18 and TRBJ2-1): NAGVMQNPRHLVRRRGQEARLRCSPMKGHSHVYWYRQLPEEGLKFMVYLQKENIIDESGMPKERFSAEFPKEGPSILRIQQVVRGDSAAYFCASSPLGAGHNEQFFGPGTRLTVL.

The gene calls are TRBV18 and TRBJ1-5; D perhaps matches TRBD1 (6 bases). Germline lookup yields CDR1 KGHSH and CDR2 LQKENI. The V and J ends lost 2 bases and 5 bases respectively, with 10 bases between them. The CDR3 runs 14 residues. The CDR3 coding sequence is TGTGCCAGCTCACCAGGGGGCGGCTATCAGCCCCAGCATTTT. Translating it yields CASSPGGGYQPQHF.

CDR3 residues: CASSIVGFSSYNSPLHF. The CDR3 DNA reads TGTGCCAGTAGTATAGTCGGGTTTAGCTCCTATAATTCACCCCTCCACTTT. J is TRBJ1-6 and V is TRBV19; no firm D call. The CDR3 is 17 residues long. Trimming removed 1 base at V and 0 bases at J, with 10 bases between. From germline, CDR1 is LNHDA and CDR2 SQIVND (reference sequence).

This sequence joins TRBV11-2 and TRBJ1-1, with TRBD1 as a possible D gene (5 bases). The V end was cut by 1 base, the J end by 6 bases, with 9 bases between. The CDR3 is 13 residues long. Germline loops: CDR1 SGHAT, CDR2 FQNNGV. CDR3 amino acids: CASSLGRGPEAFF. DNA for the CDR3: TGTGCCAGCAGCTTAGGGAGGGGTCCTGAAGCTTTCTTT.

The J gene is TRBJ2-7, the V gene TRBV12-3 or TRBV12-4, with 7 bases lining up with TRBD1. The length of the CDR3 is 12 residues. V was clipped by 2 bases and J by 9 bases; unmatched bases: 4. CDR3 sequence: CASSLKGQVQYF. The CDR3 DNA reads TGTGCCAGCAGTTTAAAAGGACAGGTGCAGTACTTC.

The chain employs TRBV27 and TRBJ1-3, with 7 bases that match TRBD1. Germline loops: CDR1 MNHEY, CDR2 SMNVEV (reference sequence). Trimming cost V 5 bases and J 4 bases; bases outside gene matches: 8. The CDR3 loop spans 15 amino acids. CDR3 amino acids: CASSPWTGRGNTIYF. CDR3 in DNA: TGTGCCAGCAGTCCCTGGACAGGCCGCGGAAACACCATATATTTT.

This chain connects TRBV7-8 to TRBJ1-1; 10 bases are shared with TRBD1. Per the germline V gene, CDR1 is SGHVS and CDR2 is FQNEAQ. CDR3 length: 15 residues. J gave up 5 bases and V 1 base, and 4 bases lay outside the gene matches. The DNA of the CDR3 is TGTGCCAGCAGCTTAGGTGGGACAGGGGTTACTGAAGCTTTCTTT. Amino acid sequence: CASSLGGTGVTEAFF.

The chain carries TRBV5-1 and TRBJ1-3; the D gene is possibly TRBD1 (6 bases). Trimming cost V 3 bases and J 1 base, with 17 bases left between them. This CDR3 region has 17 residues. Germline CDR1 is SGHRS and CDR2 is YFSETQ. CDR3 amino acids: CASSSRAGTRSGNTIYF. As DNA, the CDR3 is TGCGCCAGCAGCTCCAGAGCAGGGACACGTTCTGGAAACACCATATATTTT.

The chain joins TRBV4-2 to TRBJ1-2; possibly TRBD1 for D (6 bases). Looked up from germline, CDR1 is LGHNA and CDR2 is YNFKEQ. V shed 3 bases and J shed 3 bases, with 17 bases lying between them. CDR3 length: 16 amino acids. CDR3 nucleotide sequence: TGTGCCAGCAGCCACGACTGGGACAAGGGGGACTATGGCTACACCTTC. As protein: CASSHDWDKGDYGYTF.

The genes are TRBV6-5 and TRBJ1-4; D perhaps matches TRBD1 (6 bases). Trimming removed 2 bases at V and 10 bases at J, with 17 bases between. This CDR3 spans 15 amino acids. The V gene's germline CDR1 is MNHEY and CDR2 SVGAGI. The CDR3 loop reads CASSYTQGKIGKLFF. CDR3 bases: TGTGCCAGCAGTTACACACAGGGAAAAATCGGAAAACTGTTTTTT.

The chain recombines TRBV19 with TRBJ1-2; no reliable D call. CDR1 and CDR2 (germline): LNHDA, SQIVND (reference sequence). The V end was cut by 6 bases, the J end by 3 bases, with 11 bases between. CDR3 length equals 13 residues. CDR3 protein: CASSLNRYYGYTF. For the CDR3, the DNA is TGTGCCAGTAGCCTTAACAGATACTATGGCTACACCTTC.

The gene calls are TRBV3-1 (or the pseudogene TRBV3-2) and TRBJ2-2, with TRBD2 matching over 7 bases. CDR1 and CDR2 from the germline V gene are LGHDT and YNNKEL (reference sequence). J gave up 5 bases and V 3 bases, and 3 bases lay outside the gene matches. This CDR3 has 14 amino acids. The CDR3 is CASSHGEGTGELFF. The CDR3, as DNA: TGTGCCAGCAGCCACGGGGAGGGGACCGGGGAGCTGTTTTTT.

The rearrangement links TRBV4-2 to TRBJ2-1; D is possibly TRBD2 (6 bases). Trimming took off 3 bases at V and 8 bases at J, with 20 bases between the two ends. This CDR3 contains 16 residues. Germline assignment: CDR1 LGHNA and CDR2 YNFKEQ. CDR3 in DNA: TGTGCCAGCAGCCAGGCCGGGACTTCTCCCCGGGATGAGCAGTTCTTC. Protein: CASSQAGTSPRDEQFF.

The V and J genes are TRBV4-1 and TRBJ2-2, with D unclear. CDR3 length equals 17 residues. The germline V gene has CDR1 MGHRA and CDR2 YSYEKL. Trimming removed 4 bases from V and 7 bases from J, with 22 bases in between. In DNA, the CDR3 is TGCGCCAGCAGCCCCCACCCGAACAACCCGGGTGGCGGGGAGCTGTTTTTT. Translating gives CASSPHPNNPGGGELFF.

In nucleotides, the CDR3 is TGTGCCAGCAGCTTAGCCCACCTCCTAGCGGGGGGGCGAGATACGCAGTATTTT. Protein sequence: CASSLAHLLAGGRDTQYF. The V call is TRBV7-4, the J call TRBJ2-3, with 12 bases lining up with TRBD2. The CDR3 sequence is 18 residues long. The junction had 9 bases not matched to a gene; V was cut back by 0 bases and J by 5 bases. Germline V gene data show CDR1 as SGHVT and CDR2 as SQSDAQ. Full variable domain (remainder filled in from reference TRBV7-4 and TRBJ2-3): GAGVSQSPRYKVAKRGRDVALRCDSISGHVTLYWYRQTLGQGSEVLTYSQSDAQRDKSGRPSGRFSAERPERSVSTLKIQRTEQGDSAVYLCASSLAHLLAGGRDTQYFGPGTRLTVL.

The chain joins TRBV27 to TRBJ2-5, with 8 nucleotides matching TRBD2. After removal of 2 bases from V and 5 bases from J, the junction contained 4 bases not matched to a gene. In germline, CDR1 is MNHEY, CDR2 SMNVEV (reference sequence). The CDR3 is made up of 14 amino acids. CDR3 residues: CASSLRGGGETQYF. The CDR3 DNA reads TGTGCCAGCAGTTTACGGGGGGGCGGGGAGACCCAGTACTTC.

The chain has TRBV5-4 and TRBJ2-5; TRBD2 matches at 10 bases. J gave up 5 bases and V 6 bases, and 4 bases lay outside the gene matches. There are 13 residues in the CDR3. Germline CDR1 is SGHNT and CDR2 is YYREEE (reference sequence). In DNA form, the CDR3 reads TGTGCCAGCACAGCGGGGGGGCGGGAGACCCAGTACTTC. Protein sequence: CASTAGGRETQYF.

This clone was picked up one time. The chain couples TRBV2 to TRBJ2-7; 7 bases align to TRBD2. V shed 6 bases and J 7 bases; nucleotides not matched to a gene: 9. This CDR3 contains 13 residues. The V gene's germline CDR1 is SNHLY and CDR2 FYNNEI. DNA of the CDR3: TGTGCCAGCAGCGAGGGACTACCTACGGAGCAGTACTTC. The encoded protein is CASSEGLPTEQYF.